In its sample, the clone carrying this T cell receptor beta chain was seen once. The antigen is not known. Possible read error: a much larger clone is one base away. Since no conserved phenylalanine or tryptophan closes the CDR3, a read error is the likely cause. V was pared by 5 bases and J by 5 bases, with 13 bases of the junction left unmatched. This CDR3 is built from 15 residues. Germline V gene data show CDR1 as DFQATT and CDR2 as SNEGSKA (reference sequence). The data derive from a study of T cells in Graves' hyperthyroidism and ophthalmopathy. Study results and caveats: Most thyroid clonotypes expanded above 0.001 were also detected in blood. Model output signaled ophthalmopathy a median roughly 6.5 months ahead of onset.

Researchers took RNA transcripts and amplified the TCR beta CDR3 regions from them. When the TCR CDR3 underwent first-round RT-PCR, the HTBI primer set was used. TCRdb reanalysed the multiplex PCR reads using MiXCR and keeps one entry per CDR3 protein. The data contain approximately 870,000 distinct CDR3 sequences, 38% of them seen just once; the ten biggest clones take up 8.9%. PBMCs were derived from about 10 ml fresh peripheral blood. V is TRBV20-1 and J is TRBJ2-5; 8 bases align to TRBD2. Material for sequencing was blood. This clonotype originated in a man younger than 35 with Graves' hyperthyroidism. This chain's CDR3 is CSAPPGLGNGETQYL. For the CDR3, the DNA is TGCAGTGCTCCTCCGGGACTAGGGAACGGTGAGACCCAGTACCTC.